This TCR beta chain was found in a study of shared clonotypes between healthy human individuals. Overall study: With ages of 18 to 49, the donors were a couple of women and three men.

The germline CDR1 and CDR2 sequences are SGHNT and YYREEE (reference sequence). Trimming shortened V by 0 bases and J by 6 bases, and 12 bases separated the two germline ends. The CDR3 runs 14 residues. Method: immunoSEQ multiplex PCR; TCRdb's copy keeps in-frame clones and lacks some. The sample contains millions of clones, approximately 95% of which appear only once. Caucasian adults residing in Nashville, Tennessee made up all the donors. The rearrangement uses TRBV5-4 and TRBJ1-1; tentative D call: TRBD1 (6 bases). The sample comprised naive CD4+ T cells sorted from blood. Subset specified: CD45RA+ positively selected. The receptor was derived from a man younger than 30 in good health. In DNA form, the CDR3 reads TGTGCCAGCAGCTTGGAGGGGGGACCCCCTGAAGCTTTCTTT. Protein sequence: CASSLEGGPPEAFF.